The clone carrying this TCR beta chain appeared a few times. This record belongs to a study of patients and donors after allogeneic stem cell transplantation. Using its own MiXCR run on the RT-PCR reads, TCRdb lists one record per CDR3 protein. The sample yields roughly 880,000 distinct CDR3 sequences, more than 15% seen once. Germline lookup yields CDR1 LGHDT and CDR2 YNNKEL (reference sequence). This CDR3 comprises 14 residues. V lost 1 base and J 6 bases, leaving 11 bases between the germline ends. This receptor was identified in a human donor who was either an allogeneic HSCT recipient or a stem cell or donor lymphocyte infusion donor (not recorded which). It is not recorded whose cells these are; they may come from a transplant donor. The V gene is TRBV3-1, the J gene TRBJ2-3; D remains unclear. Source material: blood, either unsorted or a sorted T cell fraction (not recorded which). The CDR3 reads CASSQAFGSDTQYF. CDR3 nucleotides: TGTGCCAGCAGCCAAGCGTTCGGATCCGATACGCAGTATTTT.